This T cell receptor beta chain was obtained from a study of technical replicates of blood from several donors. Data came from immunoSEQ multiplex PCR; TCRdb stores just in-frame clones and leaves some out. The sample contains 60,000 or so clones, 85% to 90% of which appear only once. V shed 7 bases, J shed 1 base, and the junction held 6 bases outside the gene matches. The CDR3 spans 14 residues. Germline-derived CDR1 and CDR2 are MNHEY and SVGAGI. This chain links TRBV6-5 with TRBJ1-1; 7 bases align to TRBD1. Material: PBMCs. This clonotype was sampled from a human donor in good health. Some clones in this sample may be carry-over from other donors' samples. CDR3 in DNA: TGTGCCAGCACCAGCGGACAGGCGAACACTGAAGCTTTCTTT. Amino acid sequence: CASTSGQANTEAFF.